Following are 18 T cell receptor beta chains from one sample sequenced in a study of response to subunit inactivated influenza vaccine. TCRdb recomputed calls from the RT-PCR reads with MiXCR, one row per CDR3 protein. The table lists hundreds of thousands of distinct CDR3 sequences, roughly 11% of them singletons, with roughly 12% in the top ten. The source was PBMCs from blood, collected 45 days after vaccination. These receptors came from a man aged 50-60 years who received an inactivated influenza vaccine.

This clonotype was recorded a few times. The gene calls are TRBV6-1 and TRBJ1-5; D unresolved. Trimming pared 10 bases from V and 3 bases from J, leaving 13 bases between. Germline CDR1 reads MNHNS; CDR2 reads SASEGT. The CDR3 is 13 amino acids. The CDR3 spells CATRRVFNQPQHF. The CDR3 DNA reads TGTGCCACCAGGAGGGTATTCAATCAGCCCCAGCATTTT.

This clonotype was detected a few times. The chain links TRBV18 to TRBJ2-1; TRBD2 matches 14 bases. The germline V gene has CDR1 KGHSH and CDR2 LQKENI. The trim removed 4 bases at V and 1 base at J, leaving 9 bases unmatched. The CDR3 length is 19 residues. The CDR3 nucleotides read TGTGCCAGCTCACTATCGGGACTAGCGGGAGTTAAGTCCTACAATGAGCAGTTCTTC. Its translation is CASSLSGLAGVKSYNEQFF.

The chain has TRBV5-6 and TRBJ1-2; D unclear. The CDR3 runs 14 residues. Trimming left V 0 bases short and J 1 base short, with 7 bases between. The germline V gene has CDR1 SGHDT and CDR2 YYEEEE. In DNA form, the CDR3 reads TGTGCCAGCAGCTTGGCCGGGTTTAACTATGGCTACACCTTC. Translating gives CASSLAGFNYGYTF.

The V gene is TRBV5-5, the J gene TRBJ2-2; 10 bases match TRBD2. Trimming removed 0 bases from V and 3 bases from J; junction bases left unmatched: 5. The germline V gene encodes CDR1 SGHKS and CDR2 YYEKEE (reference sequence). This CDR3 comprises 17 residues. CDR3 nucleotide sequence: TGTGCCAGCAGCTTGGAGACTAGCGGGTCCTACACCGGGGAGCTGTTTTTT. Its translation is CASSLETSGSYTGELFF.

The CDR3 spells CASSLVGGLYEKLFF. Written as DNA, the CDR3 is TGCGCCAGCAGCTTGGTGGGCGGATTATATGAAAAACTGTTTTTT. V gene TRBV5-1 combines with J gene TRBJ1-4; D remains ambiguous. CDR3 length equals 15 residues. Germline CDR1 and CDR2: SGHRS and YFSETQ. V lost 0 bases and J 6 bases, leaving 12 bases between the germline ends.

The V gene is TRBV19, the J gene TRBJ1-1; 8 bases match TRBD1. This CDR3 has 13 amino acids. CDR1 is LNHDA, CDR2 SQIVND, per germline (reference sequence). J was trimmed by 7 bases and V by 2 bases; bases with no gene match: 3. The CDR3 is CASSIQGAGEAFF. CDR3 nucleotides: TGTGCCAGTAGTATACAGGGGGCAGGTGAAGCTTTCTTT.

This clonotype was seen at least ten times. The CDR3 region has the DNA TGTGCCAGCAGTCCGGACAGGGGAAGGGGCTACACCTTC. As protein: CASSPDRGRGYTF. This chain links TRBV6-1 with TRBJ1-2, with 9 bases matching TRBD1. This CDR3 spans 13 amino acids. V gave up 5 bases and J gave up 8 bases; unmatched junction bases: 6. Germline V CDR1 and CDR2: MNHNS, SASEGT.

The J gene is TRBJ2-1, the V gene TRBV29-1; D gene unclear. Trimming took 3 bases from V and 10 from J, leaving 13 bases between them. The length of the CDR3 is 12 residues. The V gene's germline CDR1 is SQVTM and CDR2 ANQGSEA. Written as DNA, the CDR3 is TGCAGCGTTGAGTCCGGTAGCCGGGAGCAGTTCTTC. Translating it yields CSVESGSREQFF.

This clonotype was counted only a few times. This rearrangement joins TRBV7-2 to TRBJ2-7; a weak D match, TRBD1 (6 bases). Germline-derived CDR1 and CDR2 are SGHTA and FQGNSA. V was cut by 1 base and J by 3 bases, with 28 bases left in between. There are 20 residues in the CDR3. The CDR3 DNA sequence: TGTGCCAGCAGCTTAGGCTATTCCCCATTAACCCGGGACACCCACTACGAGCAGTACTTC. Translating it yields CASSLGYSPLTRDTHYEQYF.

The V gene is TRBV24-1, the J gene TRBJ2-1; 9 positions agree with TRBD1. The CDR3 is made up of 17 amino acids. Germline CDR1 and CDR2: KGHDR and SFDVKD. Unmatched junction bases numbered 13, after V lost 3 bases and J lost 8 bases. CDR3 sequence reads: CATSDVLPGQGFDEQFF. Written as DNA, the CDR3 is TGTGCCACCAGTGATGTACTTCCGGGACAGGGCTTCGATGAGCAGTTCTTC.

This clonotype was detected ten times or more. CDR3 protein: CSARDRTRASSDTQYF. CDR3 bases: TGCAGTGCTAGAGATCGGACCCGGGCTAGCTCAGATACGCAGTATTTT. The chain joins TRBV20-1 to TRBJ2-3; D is possibly TRBD2 (5 bases). The CDR3 spans 16 residues. Between the trimmed V and J ends, which lost 0 bases and 4 bases, there was a span of 17 bases. Per the germline V gene, CDR1 is DFQATT and CDR2 is SNEGSKA (reference sequence).

As for this clonotype: An end of the junction does not agree with germline; a read error may underlie this. The gene calls are TRBV20-1 and TRBJ2-1; 9 bases line up with TRBD1. This CDR3 region has 11 residues. Per germline, CDR1 DFQATT and CDR2 SNEGSKA (reference sequence). CDR3 amino acids: CSAPWTGEQFF. The CDR3 nucleotides are TGCAGTGCTCCCTGGACAGGGGAGCAGTTTTTC.

This clonotype was observed many times. This chain uses TRBV10-3 with TRBJ1-2; 9 bases are a match to TRBD1. CDR1 is ENHRY and CDR2 is SYGVKD in the germline V gene. The CDR3 is 13 amino acids. J lost 4 bases, V lost 9 bases, and 6 bases had no gene match. The CDR3, as DNA: TGTGCCATAACAGGGGGCGCGGGCTATGGCTACACCTTC. Translating it yields CAITGGAGYGYTF.

The table lists this clonotype with a few counts. This rearrangement joins TRBV12-3 or TRBV12-4 to TRBJ1-5; D remains ambiguous. This CDR3 region has 13 residues. The ends were cut back, 3 bases at V and 0 bases at J, with 3 bases in the middle. CDR3 sequence (DNA): TGTGCCAGCAGTTTCCGTAGCAATCAGCCCCAGCATTTT. This codes for CASSFRSNQPQHF.

The genes are TRBV12-3 or TRBV12-4 and TRBJ2-7; 9 bases line up with TRBD1. This CDR3 has 15 amino acids. V was pared by 6 bases and J by 4 bases, with 10 bases of the junction left unmatched. CDR3 loop: CASSLTGTGFYEQYF. CDR3 nucleotides: TGTGCCAGCAGCCTGACCGGGACAGGGTTTTACGAGCAGTACTTC.

This chain connects TRBV7-9 to TRBJ2-3; D is undetermined. There are 12 residues in the CDR3. Germline CDR1 SEHNR, CDR2 FQNEAQ (reference sequence). Deletions cut 8 bases from V and 3 bases from J, with 9 bases between. The CDR3 loop is CASAVGTDTQYF. The CDR3 DNA sequence: TGTGCCAGCGCGGTGGGAACAGATACGCAGTATTTT.

This clonotype showed up just a few times. This chain's CDR3 is CASSLYPTSTDTQYF. The CDR3 coding sequence is TGTGCCAGCAGCTTATACCCCACTAGCACAGATACGCAGTATTTT. The rearrangement joins TRBV7-3 to TRBJ2-3; D unresolved. The ends were cut back, 2 bases at V and 0 bases at J, with 9 bases in the middle. The germline CDR1 and CDR2 sequences are SGHTA and FQGTGA. The CDR3 runs 15 residues.

This rearrangement joins TRBV5-6 to TRBJ2-2, with TRBD1 matching over 8 bases. The trim removed 3 bases at V and 1 base at J, leaving 5 bases unmatched. The CDR3 loop spans 16 amino acids. Looked up from germline, CDR1 is SGHDT and CDR2 is YYEEEE. The CDR3 coding sequence is TGTGCCAGCAGCTCTACAGGGGGGAAGAACACCGGGGAGCTGTTTTTT. It translates to CASSSTGGKNTGELFF. The entire variable domain, with the rest obtained from reference TRBV5-6 and TRBJ2-2, is as follows: DAGVTQSPTHLIKTRGQQVTLRCSPKSGHDTVSWYQQALGQGPQFIFQYYEEEERQRGNFPDRFSGHQFPNYSSELNVNALLLGDSALYLCASSSTGGKNTGELFFGEGSRLTVL.